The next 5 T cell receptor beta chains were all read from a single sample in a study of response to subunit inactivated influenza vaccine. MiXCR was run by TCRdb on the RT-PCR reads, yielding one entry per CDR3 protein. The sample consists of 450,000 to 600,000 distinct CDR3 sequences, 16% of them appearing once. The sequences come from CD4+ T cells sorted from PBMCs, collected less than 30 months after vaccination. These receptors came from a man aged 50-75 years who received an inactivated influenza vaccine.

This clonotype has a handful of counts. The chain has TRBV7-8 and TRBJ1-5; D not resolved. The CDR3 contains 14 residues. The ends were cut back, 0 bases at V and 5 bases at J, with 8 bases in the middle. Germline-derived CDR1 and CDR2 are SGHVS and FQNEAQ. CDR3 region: CASSLAGYDQPQHF. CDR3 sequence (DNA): TGTGCCAGCAGCTTAGCAGGTTATGATCAGCCCCAGCATTTT.

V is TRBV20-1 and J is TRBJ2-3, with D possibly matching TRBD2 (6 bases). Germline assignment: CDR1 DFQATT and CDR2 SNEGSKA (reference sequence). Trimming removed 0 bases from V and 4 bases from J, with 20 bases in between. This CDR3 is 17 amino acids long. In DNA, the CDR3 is TGCAGTGCTAGAGAAAAGCTAGCGCGAACAAAACCAGATACGCAGTATTTT. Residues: CSAREKLARTKPDTQYF.

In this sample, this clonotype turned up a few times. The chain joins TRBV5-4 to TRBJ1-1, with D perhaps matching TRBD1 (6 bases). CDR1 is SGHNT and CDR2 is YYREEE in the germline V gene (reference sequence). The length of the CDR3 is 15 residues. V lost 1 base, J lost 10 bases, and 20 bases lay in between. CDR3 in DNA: TGTGCCAGCAGCTTGCCAGGGGACTCTTCACCTCGAGCTTTCTTT. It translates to CASSLPGDSSPRAFF.

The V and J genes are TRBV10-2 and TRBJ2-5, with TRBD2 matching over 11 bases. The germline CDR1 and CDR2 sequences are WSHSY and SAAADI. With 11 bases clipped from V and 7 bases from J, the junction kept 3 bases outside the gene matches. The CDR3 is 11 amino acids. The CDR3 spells CAVGTSGTQYF. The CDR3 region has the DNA TGCGCCGTCGGGACTAGCGGGACCCAGTACTTC.

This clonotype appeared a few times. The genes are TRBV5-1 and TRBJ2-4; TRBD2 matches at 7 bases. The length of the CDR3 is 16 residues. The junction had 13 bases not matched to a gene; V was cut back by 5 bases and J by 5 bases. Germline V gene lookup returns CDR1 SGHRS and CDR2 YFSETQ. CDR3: CASSFTGTTGENIQYF. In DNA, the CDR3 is TGCGCCAGCAGTTTTACCGGGACTACGGGCGAAAACATTCAGTACTTC.